This entry lists 20 T cell receptor beta chains sequenced from one sample in a study of T cell changes during pregnancy in multiple sclerosis. Sequenced by immunoSEQ multiplex PCR; TCRdb stores in-frame clones only, minus some. This table has about 39,000 clones, about 94% appearing once. This material consisted of peripheral blood, taken in the third trimester of pregnancy. The receptor set was obtained from a female donor with multiple sclerosis, enrolled in a pregnancy study.

The chain employs TRBV11-2 and TRBJ2-1; perhaps TRBD1 as D (6 bases). The CDR3 totals 16 residues. Germline values: CDR1 SGHAT, CDR2 FQNNGV. Trimming shortened V by 2 bases and J by 9 bases, and 20 bases separated the two germline ends. CDR3 protein: CASSLRFTGPKTEQFF. The CDR3 nucleotides are TGTGCCAGCAGCTTAAGATTCACAGGGCCCAAGACTGAGCAGTTCTTC.

This clone is judged medium-sized. This sample also contains other DNA sequences that code for the same CDR3. J is TRBJ1-1 and V is TRBV14, with D possibly matching TRBD1 (6 bases). Trimming left V 3 bases short and J 1 base short, with 15 bases between. In germline, CDR1 is SGHDN, CDR2 FVKESK. This CDR3 comprises 16 residues. This CDR3 reads CASSHLGDTRNTEAFF. The DNA for the CDR3 is TGTGCCAGCAGCCACCTTGGGGACACTCGGAACACTGAAGCTTTCTTT.

The chain couples TRBV5-4 to TRBJ2-7; 8 nucleotides align to TRBD2. This CDR3 contains 17 residues. CDR1 SGHNT and CDR2 YYREEE come from the germline V gene (reference sequence). V was pared by 10 bases and J by 3 bases, with 21 bases of the junction left unmatched. CDR3 bases: TGTGCCGCAAGGCCGTCGTCCAGCGGGAGAGGAGACTACGAGCAGTACTTC. This encodes CAARPSSSGRGDYEQYF.

The rearrangement links TRBV28 to TRBJ1-3, with 9 bases aligning to TRBD1. Looked up from germline, CDR1 is MDHEN and CDR2 is SYDVKM. The CDR3 length is 15 residues. V lost 5 bases to trimming and J lost 4 bases; unmatched junction nucleotides: 6. CDR3 sequence reads: CASSLGTGPGNTIYF. CDR3 in DNA: TGTGCCAGCAGTCTCGGGACAGGGCCCGGAAACACCATATATTTT.

The V call is TRBV29-1, the J call TRBJ2-7; 7 positions agree with TRBD2. V dropped 3 bases and J dropped 4; count of bases not matched to a gene: 6. The CDR3 extends over 13 amino acids. Germline CDR1 reads SQVTM; CDR2 reads ANQGSEA. The CDR3 DNA sequence: TGCAGCGTTGATGGCGGGGGAATATACGAGCAGTACTTC. The encoded protein is CSVDGGGIYEQYF.

The chain employs TRBV18 and TRBJ2-5, with 7 positions matching TRBD1. Germline V gives CDR1 KGHSH, CDR2 LQKENI. The junction had 6 bases not matched to a gene; V was cut back by 3 bases and J by 5 bases. This CDR3 contains 14 residues. The CDR3 bases are TGTGCCAGCTCACCTACAGGGGCAGGGGAGACCCAGTACTTC. Its translation: CASSPTGAGETQYF.

V gene TRBV14 combines with J gene TRBJ2-3; D is undetermined. Deletions cut 6 bases from V and 8 bases from J, with 15 bases between. The CDR3 runs to 13 residues. Germline loops: CDR1 SGHDN, CDR2 FVKESK. Here the CDR3 reads CASSPQALGTQYF. CDR3 bases: TGTGCCAGCAGTCCTCAGGCCCTGGGTACGCAGTATTTT. The full variable domain, its missing parts supplied by reference TRBV14 and TRBJ2-3, is EAGVTQFPSHSVIEKGQTVTLRCDPISGHDNLYWYRRVMGKEIKFLLHFVKESKQDESGMPNNRFLAERTGGTYSTLKVQPAELEDSGVYFCASSPQALGTQYFGPGTRLTVL.

The chain uses TRBV7-9 and TRBJ2-7; D is perhaps TRBD1 (5 bases). Looked up from germline, CDR1 is SEHNR and CDR2 is FQNEAQ (reference sequence). The CDR3 is 15 amino acids. V dropped 5 bases and J dropped 0 bases, with 14 bases sitting between them. CDR3 sequence reads: CASSPQQAASYEQYF. The CDR3 coding sequence is TGTGCCAGCAGCCCCCAACAGGCAGCCTCCTACGAGCAGTACTTC. Drawing the rest from reference TRBV7-9 and TRBJ2-7, the complete variable domain is DTGVSQNPRHKITKRGQNVTFRCDPISEHNRLYWYRQTLGQGPEFLTYFQNEAQLEKSRLLSDRFSAERPKGSFSTLEIQRTEQGDSAMYLCASSPQQAASYEQYFGPGTRLTVT.

This chain joins TRBV7-2 and TRBJ2-1, with TRBD1 identical over 10 bases. V lost 7 bases, J lost 8 bases, and 8 bases stayed unmatched. The germline V gene has CDR1 SGHTA and CDR2 FQGNSA. This CDR3 region has 14 residues. DNA for the CDR3: TGTGCCAGCAAAAAGACAGGGGGCAGCGATGAGCAGTTCTTC. Its translation is CASKKTGGSDEQFF.

The V gene is TRBV11-3, the J gene TRBJ2-7, with TRBD1 identical over 10 bases. CDR1 SGHNT and CDR2 YENEEA come from the germline V gene. Trimming cost V 0 bases and J 3 bases; bases outside gene matches: 5. The CDR3 spans 16 residues. The CDR3 reads CASSLDLTGGYYEQYF. For the CDR3, the DNA is TGTGCCAGCAGCTTAGATCTGACAGGGGGCTACTACGAGCAGTACTTC.

CDR3 sequence reads: CATGNSNQPQHF. CDR3 nucleotides: TGTGCCACTGGCAATAGCAATCAGCCCCAGCATTTT. J is TRBJ1-5 and V is TRBV2; D remains ambiguous. The germline gives CDR1 SNHLY, CDR2 FYNNEI. Trimming cost V 10 bases and J 0 bases, with 7 bases left between them. This CDR3 comprises 12 residues.

This CDR3 reads CASSSPRRGGSGANVLTF. The CDR3 DNA reads as TGTGCCAGCAGCTCTCCCAGGAGGGGGGGCAGCGGGGCCAACGTCCTGACTTTC. The chain recombines TRBV7-3 with TRBJ2-6; TRBD2 is a possible D gene (7 bases). The ends were cut back, 4 bases at V and 4 bases at J, with 20 bases in the middle. In germline, CDR1 is SGHTA, CDR2 FQGTGA. This CDR3 has 18 residues. The whole variable domain, filled in from reference TRBV7-3 and TRBJ2-6, reads GAGVSQTPSNKVTEKGKYVELRCDPISGHTALYWYRQSLGQGPEFLIYFQGTGAADDSGLPNDRFFAVRPEGSVSTLKIQRTERGDSAVYLCASSSPRRGGSGANVLTFGAGSRLTVL.

The chain employs TRBV5-4 and TRBJ1-1; 8 bases align to TRBD1. Per germline, CDR1 SGHNT and CDR2 YYREEE (reference sequence). J was trimmed by 0 bases and V by 1 base; bases with no gene match: 2. This CDR3 has 15 amino acids. CDR3 residues: CASSLTGGLNTEAFF. CDR3 nucleotides: TGTGCCAGCAGCTTGACAGGGGGATTGAACACTGAAGCTTTCTTT.

The chain links TRBV5-4 to TRBJ1-4; tentative D call: TRBD1 (5 bases). CDR3 length: 15 amino acids. Germline V gene sequence: CDR1 SGHNT, CDR2 YYREEE (reference sequence). Deletions cut 1 base from V and 7 bases from J, with 14 bases between. This CDR3 reads CASSLSGGFGEKLFF. The DNA for the CDR3 is TGTGCCAGCAGCTTGAGCGGGGGGTTCGGTGAAAAACTGTTTTTT. Full variable domain (remainder filled in from reference TRBV5-4 and TRBJ1-4): ETGVTQSPTHLIKTRGQQVTLRCSSQSGHNTVSWYQQALGQGPQFIFQYYREEENGRGNFPPRFSGLQFPNYSSELNVNALELDDSALYLCASSLSGGFGEKLFFGSGTQLSVL.

In regard to this clone: It is unclear where the CDR3 begins or ends on the DNA, so no DNA is shown, and the CDR3 is as TCRdb lists it. This chain connects TRBV21-1 to TRBJ2-1; TRBD2 is taken as the D call from the table, unchecked against the DNA. TRBV21-1 is reported as a pseudogene. Including both end residues, the CDR3 is 16 amino acids long. CDR3 amino acids: CASSKVGSGTTNEQFF.

The chain combines TRBV28 with TRBJ1-1; possible D gene TRBD1, 6 bases. The V and J ends lost 1 base and 2 bases respectively, with 14 bases between them. This CDR3 has 16 residues. Germline assignment: CDR1 MDHEN and CDR2 SYDVKM. The CDR3 sequence is CASSLYWGQSNTEAFF. The CDR3 coding sequence is TGTGCCAGCAGTTTATATTGGGGGCAGTCCAACACTGAAGCTTTCTTT.

The chain couples TRBV5-6 to TRBJ2-1; TRBD2 agrees at 11 bases. The CDR3 runs 15 residues. The germline gives CDR1 SGHDT, CDR2 YYEEEE. The V gene end was trimmed by 2 bases and the J gene end by 6 bases; junction bases not matched to a gene: 4. The CDR3 sequence is CASSLLAGVFNEQFF. CDR3 bases: TGTGCCAGCAGCTTACTAGCGGGGGTCTTCAATGAGCAGTTCTTC.

The rearrangement joins TRBV7-2 to TRBJ2-3; TRBD1 aligns across 10 bases. The CDR3 sequence is 14 residues long. V was pared by 8 bases and J by 10 bases, with 12 bases of the junction left unmatched. CDR1 SGHTA and CDR2 FQGNSA come from the germline V gene. CDR3 amino acids: CASGEGQGSLAQYF. In DNA form, the CDR3 reads TGTGCCAGCGGGGAGGGACAGGGGTCTCTCGCGCAGTATTTT.

This chain uses TRBV5-1 with TRBJ2-5, with 9 bases lining up with TRBD2. Losses at the gene ends were 5 bases for V and 2 bases for J; bases not matched to a gene: 16. The CDR3 is 18 amino acids. Germline V gene sequence: CDR1 SGHRS, CDR2 YFSETQ. This CDR3 is CASSHGIVSGGIQETQYF. The CDR3 coding sequence is TGCGCCAGCAGTCATGGCATAGTCAGCGGGGGGATACAAGAGACCCAGTACTTC.

The chain carries TRBV7-8 and TRBJ1-1; 7 bases fit TRBD1. The CDR3 sequence is 14 residues long. CDR1 is SGHVS, CDR2 FQNEAQ, per germline. J gave up 6 bases and V 5 bases, and 9 bases lay outside the gene matches. For the CDR3, the DNA is TGTGCCAGCAGCCCCCGGGACAGACGCGCTGAAGCTTTCTTT. Translation gives CASSPRDRRAEAFF. Drawing the rest from reference TRBV7-8 and TRBJ1-1, the complete variable domain is GAGVSQSPRYKVAKRGQDVALRCDPISGHVSLFWYQQALGQGPEFLTYFQNEAQLDKSGLPSDRFFAERPEGSVSTLKIQRTQQEDSAVYLCASSPRDRRAEAFFGQGTRLTVV.